This T cell receptor beta chain is drawn from a study of tumor and adjacent non-tumor tissue in lung cancer. Trimming took 5 bases from V and 7 from J, leaving 17 bases between them. This CDR3 comprises 14 residues. This sample's RNA came from whole unsorted tissue. The normal lung tissue was taken more than 3 cm from the tumor edge. A modified ARM-PCR protocol with three rounds of nested PCR amplified TCRbeta. TCRdb re-called the multiplex PCR reads with MiXCR, one entry per CDR3 protein. This sample has 85,000 or so distinct CDR3 sequences, with more than 65% found just once. The rearrangement links TRBV12-3 or TRBV12-4 to TRBJ2-5, with D possibly TRBD1 on 6 matching bases. The specimen sequenced was distant non-tumor lung tissue. The sequence was obtained from a woman between 50 and 59 years old with non-small cell lung cancer. Here the CDR3 DNA reads TGTGCCAGCAGTCTTTCAGGGGAAGGGGGGACCCAGTACTTC. This translates into CASSLSGEGGTQYF.